This T cell receptor (beta chain) appears in the sequencing data of a study of blood T cell repertoires in COVID-19. Adults between roughly 18 and 89 years of age took part from more than 20 US areas. Self-reported history from a screening survey and questionnaire set each donor's cohort. Per the study methods: Cell counts per sample came from amplifying reference gene primers. Using immunoSEQ multiplex PCR, the repertoire was profiled, and TCRdb retains in-frame clones only, with some absent. Clone size and V and J calls were adopted from that table, with D and trimming inferred from the DNA. The sample has 200,000 or so clones, about 87% seen once. This CDR3 region has 17 residues. The ends lost 4 bases at V and 14 bases at J; junction bases unmatched: 22. Germline loops: CDR1 LGHDT, CDR2 YNNKEL (reference sequence).

Sequences were obtained from PBMCs or T cells enriched from blood (not recorded which). The TCR comes from a woman in her 30s who had been exposed to COVID-19. The rearrangement joins TRBV3-1 (or the pseudogene TRBV3-2) to TRBJ2-1; 8 bases are shared with TRBD1. CDR3 nucleotide sequence: TGTGCCAGCAGCCCTAACCCGCAGGGGGCTAGGCTACGGACCGAGTTCTTC. It specifies CASSPNPQGARLRTEFF.